The T cell receptor beta chain under discussion was sequenced for a study of blood T cell repertoires in COVID-19. Here immunoSEQ multiplex PCR was the method, and the copy in TCRdb shows in-frame clones only, minus some. The sample includes 130,000 to 150,000 clones, more than 80% of them seen just once. Trimming took 8 bases from V and 4 from J, leaving 14 bases between them. Looked up from germline, CDR1 is MNHEY and CDR2 is SMNVEV (reference sequence). The length of the CDR3 is 13 residues. V usage is TRBV27 and J usage is TRBJ1-2, with D unclear. Source material: peripheral blood. This receptor was taken from a human donor in a cohort sampled during active COVID-19. DNA of the CDR3: TGTGCCAGCTATTCGAGGGTGTTCTATGGCTACACCTTC. Translating gives CASYSRVFYGYTF.